Below are 4 T cell receptor beta chains sequenced from a single sample in a study of T cells after yellow fever vaccination. TCRdb fed the 5' RACE reads into MiXCR, producing one record per CDR3 protein. The sample lists fewer than 350,000 distinct CDR3 sequences, 8.7% occurring once. The source material was PBMCs, sampled on the day of the first yellow fever vaccination. These receptors came from a man younger than 35 who received the YFV17D yellow fever vaccine.

This clonotype was seen many times. The V and J genes are TRBV20-1 and TRBJ1-5; 7 positions agree with TRBD1. Germline loops: CDR1 DFQATT, CDR2 SNEGSKA (reference sequence). Trimming removed 4 bases from V and 7 bases from J; junction bases left unmatched: 4. The CDR3 consists of 12 residues. CDR3 sequence reads: CSAKQGRQPQHF. Here the CDR3 DNA reads TGCAGTGCTAAACAGGGGCGGCAGCCCCAGCATTTT.

This clonotype was seen more than once but under ten times. This chain links TRBV5-1 with TRBJ1-6; 7 nucleotides agree with TRBD1. Germline loops: CDR1 SGHRS, CDR2 YFSETQ. The junction had 6 bases not matched to a gene; V was cut back by 0 bases and J by 0 bases. CDR3 size: 18 residues. The DNA of the CDR3 is TGCGCCAGCAGCTTGGGGACAGGCACCAGCTCCTATAATTCACCCCTCCACTTT. Its protein is CASSLGTGTSSYNSPLHF.

This clonotype was seen more than once but under ten times. The chain recombines TRBV7-9 with TRBJ2-5, with unresolved D. Germline V lookup: CDR1 SEHNR, CDR2 FQNEAQ (reference sequence). This CDR3 is built from 13 residues. Trimming removed 5 bases from V and 2 bases from J, with 9 bases in between. The CDR3, as DNA: TGTGCCAGCAGCATCCGGGCACAAGAGACCCAGTACTTC. Amino acids: CASSIRAQETQYF.

V usage is TRBV5-1 and J usage is TRBJ1-6; D may be TRBD1 (5 bases). The CDR3 totals 14 residues. V lost 4 bases and J lost 7, with 12 bases in between. CDR1 and CDR2 from the germline V gene are SGHRS and YFSETQ. Here the CDR3 reads CASSLRAGNSPLHF. The DNA for the CDR3 is TGCGCCAGCAGCCTTCGCGCAGGGAATTCACCCCTCCACTTT. Variable domain in full (rest from reference TRBV5-1 and TRBJ1-6): KAGVTQTPRYLIKTRGQQVTLSCSPISGHRSVSWYQQTPGQGLQFLFEYFSETQRNKGNFPGRFSGRQFSNSRSEMNVSTLELGDSALYLCASSLRAGNSPLHFGNGTRLTVT.